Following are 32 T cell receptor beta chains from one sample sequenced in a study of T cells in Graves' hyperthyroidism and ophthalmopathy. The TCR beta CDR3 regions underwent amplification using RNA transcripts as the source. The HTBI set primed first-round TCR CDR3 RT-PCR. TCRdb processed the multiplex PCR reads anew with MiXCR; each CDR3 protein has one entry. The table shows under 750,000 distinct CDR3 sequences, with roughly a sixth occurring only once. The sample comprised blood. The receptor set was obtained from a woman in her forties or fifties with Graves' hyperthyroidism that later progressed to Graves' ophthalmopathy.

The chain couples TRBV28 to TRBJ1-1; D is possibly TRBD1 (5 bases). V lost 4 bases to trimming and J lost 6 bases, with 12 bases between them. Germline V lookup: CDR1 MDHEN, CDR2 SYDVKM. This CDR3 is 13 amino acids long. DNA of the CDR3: TGTGCCAGCAGTTATCAGGGCTTCCCTGAAGCTTTCTTT. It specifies CASSYQGFPEAFF.

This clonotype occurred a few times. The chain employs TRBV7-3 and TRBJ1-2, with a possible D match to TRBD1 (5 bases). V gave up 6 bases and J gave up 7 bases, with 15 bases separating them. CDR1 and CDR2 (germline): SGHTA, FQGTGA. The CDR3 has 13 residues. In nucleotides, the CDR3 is TGTGCCAGCAGTCCAGTGGGGCGGGGTGGCTACACCTTC. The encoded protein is CASSPVGRGGYTF.

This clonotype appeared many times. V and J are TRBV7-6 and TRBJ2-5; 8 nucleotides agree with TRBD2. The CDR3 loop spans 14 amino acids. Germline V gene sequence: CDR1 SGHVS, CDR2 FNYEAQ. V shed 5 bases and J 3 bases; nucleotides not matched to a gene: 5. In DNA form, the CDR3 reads TGTGCCAGCAGCACGCCGACTAGCGAAGAGACCCAGTACTTC. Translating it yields CASSTPTSEETQYF.

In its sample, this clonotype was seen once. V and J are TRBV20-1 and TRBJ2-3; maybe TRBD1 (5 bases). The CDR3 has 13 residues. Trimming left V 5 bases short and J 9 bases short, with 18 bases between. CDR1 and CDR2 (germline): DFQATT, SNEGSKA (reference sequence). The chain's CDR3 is CSAGRTPLDTQYF. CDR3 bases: TGCAGTGCTGGCCGGACACCTCTAGACACGCAGTATTTT.

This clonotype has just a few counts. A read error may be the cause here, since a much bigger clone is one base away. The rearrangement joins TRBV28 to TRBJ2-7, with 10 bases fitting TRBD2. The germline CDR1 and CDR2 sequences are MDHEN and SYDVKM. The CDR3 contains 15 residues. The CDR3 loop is CASSPAGGGLRERYF. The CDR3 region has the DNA TGTGCCAGCAGTCCAGCGGGGGGGGGGCTTAGGGAGCGGTACTTC.

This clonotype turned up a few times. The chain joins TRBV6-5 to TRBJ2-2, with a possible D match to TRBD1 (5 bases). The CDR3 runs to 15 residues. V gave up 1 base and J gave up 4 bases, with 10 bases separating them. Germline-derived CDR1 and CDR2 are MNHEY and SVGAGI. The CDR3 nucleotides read TGTGCCAGCAGTTACTTAGGGGAATTCACCGGGGAGCTGTTTTTT. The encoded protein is CASSYLGEFTGELFF.

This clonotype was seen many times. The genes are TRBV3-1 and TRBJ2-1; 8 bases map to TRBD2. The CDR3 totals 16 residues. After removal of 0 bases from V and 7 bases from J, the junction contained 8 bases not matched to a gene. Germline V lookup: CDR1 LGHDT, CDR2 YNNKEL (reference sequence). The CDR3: CASSQDLRLAMNEQFF. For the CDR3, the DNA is TGTGCCAGCAGCCAAGATCTAAGACTAGCGATGAATGAGCAGTTCTTC.

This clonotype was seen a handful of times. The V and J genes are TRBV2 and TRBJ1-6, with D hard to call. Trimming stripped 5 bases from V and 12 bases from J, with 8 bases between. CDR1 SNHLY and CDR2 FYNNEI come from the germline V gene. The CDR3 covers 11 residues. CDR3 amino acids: CASSSPGPLHF. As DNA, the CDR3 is TGTGCCAGCAGTAGTCCTGGACCCCTCCACTTT.

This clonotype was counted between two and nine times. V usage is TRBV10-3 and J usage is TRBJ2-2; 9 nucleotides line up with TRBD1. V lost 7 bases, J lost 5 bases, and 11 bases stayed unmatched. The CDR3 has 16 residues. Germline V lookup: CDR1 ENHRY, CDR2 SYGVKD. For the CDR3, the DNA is TGTGCCATCAAGGCCGGGACAGGGAGGATTACCGGGGAGCTGTTTTTT. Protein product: CAIKAGTGRITGELFF.

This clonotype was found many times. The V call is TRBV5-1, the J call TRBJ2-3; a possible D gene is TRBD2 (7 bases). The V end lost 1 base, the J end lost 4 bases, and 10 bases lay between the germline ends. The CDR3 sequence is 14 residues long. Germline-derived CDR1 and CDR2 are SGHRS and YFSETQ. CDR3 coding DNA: TGCGCCAGCAGCTTGACGGGGGGCTCAGATACGCAGTATTTT. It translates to CASSLTGGSDTQYF.

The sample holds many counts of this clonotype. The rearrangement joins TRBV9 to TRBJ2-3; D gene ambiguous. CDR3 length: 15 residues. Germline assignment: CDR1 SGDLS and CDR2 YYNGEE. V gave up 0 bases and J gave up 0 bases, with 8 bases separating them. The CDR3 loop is CASSVVGRSTDTQYF. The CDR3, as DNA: TGTGCCAGCAGCGTAGTTGGCAGGAGCACAGATACGCAGTATTTT.

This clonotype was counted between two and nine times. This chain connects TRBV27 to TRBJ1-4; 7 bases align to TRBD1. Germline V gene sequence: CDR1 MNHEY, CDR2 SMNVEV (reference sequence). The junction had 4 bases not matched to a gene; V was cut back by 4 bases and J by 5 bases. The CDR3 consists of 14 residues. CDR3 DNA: TGTGCCAGCAGTTGGGACAGCCTAAATGAAAAACTGTTTTTT. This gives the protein CASSWDSLNEKLFF.

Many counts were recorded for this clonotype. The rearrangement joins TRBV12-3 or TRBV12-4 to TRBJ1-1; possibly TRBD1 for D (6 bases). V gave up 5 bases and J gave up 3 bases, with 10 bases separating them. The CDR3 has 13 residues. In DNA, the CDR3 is TGTGCCAGCAGTGCAGGGGTTTACACTGAAGCTTTCTTT. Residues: CASSAGVYTEAFF.

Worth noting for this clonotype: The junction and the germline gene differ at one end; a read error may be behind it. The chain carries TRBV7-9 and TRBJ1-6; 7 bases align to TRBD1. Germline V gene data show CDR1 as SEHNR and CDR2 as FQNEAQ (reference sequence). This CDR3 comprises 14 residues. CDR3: CASTLDRDNSPLHF. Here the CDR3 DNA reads TGTGCCAGCACCTTAGACAGGGACAATTCACCCCTCCACTTT.

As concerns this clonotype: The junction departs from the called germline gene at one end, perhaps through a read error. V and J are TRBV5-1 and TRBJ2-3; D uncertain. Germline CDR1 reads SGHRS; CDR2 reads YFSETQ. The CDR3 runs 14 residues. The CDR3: CASSLDGRGDRQYF. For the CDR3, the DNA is TGCGCCAGCAGCTTGGACGGGCGCGGCGATAGGCAGTATTTT.

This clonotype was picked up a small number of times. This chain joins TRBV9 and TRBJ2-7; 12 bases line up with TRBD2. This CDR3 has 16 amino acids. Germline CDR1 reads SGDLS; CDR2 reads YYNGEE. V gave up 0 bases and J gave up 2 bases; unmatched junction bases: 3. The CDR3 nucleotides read TGTGCCAGCAGCGTAGATCGACTAGCGGGGGCCTACGAGCAGTACTTC. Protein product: CASSVDRLAGAYEQYF. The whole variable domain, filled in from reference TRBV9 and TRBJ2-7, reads DSGVTQTPKHLITATGQRVTLRCSPRSGDLSVYWYQQSLDQGLQFLIQYYNGEERAKGNILERFSAQQFPDLHSELNLSSLELGDSALYFCASSVDRLAGAYEQYFGPGTRLTVT.

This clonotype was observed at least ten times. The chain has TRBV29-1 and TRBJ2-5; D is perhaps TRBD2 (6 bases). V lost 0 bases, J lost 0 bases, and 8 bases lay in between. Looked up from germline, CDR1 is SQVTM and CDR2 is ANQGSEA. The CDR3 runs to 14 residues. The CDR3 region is CSVEDPSDQETQYF. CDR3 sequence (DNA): TGCAGCGTTGAAGATCCTAGCGACCAAGAGACCCAGTACTTC.

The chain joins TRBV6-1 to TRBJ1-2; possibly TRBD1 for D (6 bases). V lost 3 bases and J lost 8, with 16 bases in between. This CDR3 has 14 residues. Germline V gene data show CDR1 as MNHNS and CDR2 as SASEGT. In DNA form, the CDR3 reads TGTGCCAGCAGTGACACCCCGGGGGGGCTCGGCTACACCTTC. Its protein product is CASSDTPGGLGYTF.

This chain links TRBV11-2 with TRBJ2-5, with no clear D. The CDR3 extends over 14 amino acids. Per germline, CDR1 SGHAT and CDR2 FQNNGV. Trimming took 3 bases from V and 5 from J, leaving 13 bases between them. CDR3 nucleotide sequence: TGTGCCAGCAGCTTTGGACCTACCAGGGAGACCCAGTACTTC. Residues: CASSFGPTRETQYF.

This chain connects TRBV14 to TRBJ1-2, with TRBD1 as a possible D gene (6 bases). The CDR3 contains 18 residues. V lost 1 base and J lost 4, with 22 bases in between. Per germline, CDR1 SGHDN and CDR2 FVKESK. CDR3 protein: CASSQVFPEGEVGYGYTF. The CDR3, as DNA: TGTGCCAGCAGCCAAGTATTTCCAGAGGGGGAGGTCGGCTATGGCTACACCTTC.

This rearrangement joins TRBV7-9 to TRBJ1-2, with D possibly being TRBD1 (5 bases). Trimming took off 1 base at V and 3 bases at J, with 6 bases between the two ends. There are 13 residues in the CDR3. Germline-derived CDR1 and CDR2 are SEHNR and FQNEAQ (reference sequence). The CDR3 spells CASSLEGHYGYTF. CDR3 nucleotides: TGTGCCAGCAGCTTAGAGGGACACTATGGCTACACCTTC.

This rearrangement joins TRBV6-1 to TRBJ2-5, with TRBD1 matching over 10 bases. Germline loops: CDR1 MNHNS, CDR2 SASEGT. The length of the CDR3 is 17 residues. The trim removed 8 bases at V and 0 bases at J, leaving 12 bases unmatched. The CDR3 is CASVRQGANPYQETQYF. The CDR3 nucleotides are TGTGCCAGCGTGAGACAGGGGGCGAATCCGTACCAAGAGACCCAGTACTTC.

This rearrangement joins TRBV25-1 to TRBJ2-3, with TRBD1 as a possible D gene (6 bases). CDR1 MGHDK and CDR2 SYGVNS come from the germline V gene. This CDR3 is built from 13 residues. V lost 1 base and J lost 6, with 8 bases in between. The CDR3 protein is CASSESGVDTQYF. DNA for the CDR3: TGTGCCAGCAGTGAATCAGGGGTTGATACGCAGTATTTT.

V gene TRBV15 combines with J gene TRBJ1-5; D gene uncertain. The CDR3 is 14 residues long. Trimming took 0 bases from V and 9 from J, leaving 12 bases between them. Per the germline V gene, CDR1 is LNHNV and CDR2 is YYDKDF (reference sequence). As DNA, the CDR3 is TGTGCCACCAGCAGAGATTTTCAAGGGCTGCCCCAGCATTTT. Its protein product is CATSRDFQGLPQHF.

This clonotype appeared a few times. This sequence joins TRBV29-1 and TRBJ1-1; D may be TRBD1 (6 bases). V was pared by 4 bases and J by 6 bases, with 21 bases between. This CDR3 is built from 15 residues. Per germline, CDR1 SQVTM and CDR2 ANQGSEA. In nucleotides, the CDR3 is TGCAGCGTTGTAGGCGGGGGGCGCCGGGCGGCTGAAGCTTTCTTT. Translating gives CSVVGGGRRAAEAFF.

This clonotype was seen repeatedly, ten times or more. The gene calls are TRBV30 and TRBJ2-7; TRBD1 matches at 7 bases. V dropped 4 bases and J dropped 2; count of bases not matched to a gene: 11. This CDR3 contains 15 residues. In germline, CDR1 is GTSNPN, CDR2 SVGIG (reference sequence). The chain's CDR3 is CAWTPRTGLTYEQYF. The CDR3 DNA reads TGTGCCTGGACCCCTCGGACAGGCCTAACCTACGAGCAGTACTTC.

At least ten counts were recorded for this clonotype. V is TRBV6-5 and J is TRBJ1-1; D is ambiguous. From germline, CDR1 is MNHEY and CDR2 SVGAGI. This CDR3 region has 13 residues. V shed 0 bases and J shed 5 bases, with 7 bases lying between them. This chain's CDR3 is CASSYSMGTEAFF. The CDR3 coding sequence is TGTGCCAGCAGTTACTCGATGGGGACTGAAGCTTTCTTT.

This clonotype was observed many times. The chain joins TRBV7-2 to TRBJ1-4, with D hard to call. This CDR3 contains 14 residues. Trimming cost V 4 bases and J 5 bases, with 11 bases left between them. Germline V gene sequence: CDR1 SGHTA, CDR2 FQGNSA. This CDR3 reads CASSSPPLNEKLFF. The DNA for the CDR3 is TGTGCCAGCAGCTCCCCCCCTCTGAATGAAAAACTGTTTTTT.

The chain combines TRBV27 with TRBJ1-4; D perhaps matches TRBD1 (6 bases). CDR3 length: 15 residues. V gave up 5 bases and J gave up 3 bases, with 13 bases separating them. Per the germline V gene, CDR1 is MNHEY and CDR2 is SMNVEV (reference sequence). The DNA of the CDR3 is TGTGCCAGCAGTCTCGGGGACATACCTAATGAAAAACTGTTTTTT. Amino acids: CASSLGDIPNEKLFF.

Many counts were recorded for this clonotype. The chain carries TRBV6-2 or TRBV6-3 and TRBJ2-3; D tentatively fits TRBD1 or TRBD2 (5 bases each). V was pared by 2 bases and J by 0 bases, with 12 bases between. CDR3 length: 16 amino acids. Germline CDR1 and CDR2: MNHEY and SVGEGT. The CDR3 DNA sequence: TGTGCCAGCAGTTACGAGGGACGATTTAGCACAGATACGCAGTATTTT. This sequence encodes CASSYEGRFSTDTQYF.

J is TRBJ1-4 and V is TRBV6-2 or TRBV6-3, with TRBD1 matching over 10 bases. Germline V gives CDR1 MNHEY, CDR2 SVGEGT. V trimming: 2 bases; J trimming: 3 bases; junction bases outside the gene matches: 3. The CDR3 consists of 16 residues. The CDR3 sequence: CASSYRDRGSNEKLFF. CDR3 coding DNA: TGTGCCAGCAGTTACCGGGACAGGGGTTCTAATGAAAAACTGTTTTTT.

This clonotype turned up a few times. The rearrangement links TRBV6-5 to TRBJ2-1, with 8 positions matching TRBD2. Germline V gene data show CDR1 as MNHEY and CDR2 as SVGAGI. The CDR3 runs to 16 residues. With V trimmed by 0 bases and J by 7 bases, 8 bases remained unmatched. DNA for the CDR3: TGTGCCAGCAGTTACTCAGGCGGGGGGCCAGTAAATGAGCAGTTCTTC. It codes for CASSYSGGGPVNEQFF.